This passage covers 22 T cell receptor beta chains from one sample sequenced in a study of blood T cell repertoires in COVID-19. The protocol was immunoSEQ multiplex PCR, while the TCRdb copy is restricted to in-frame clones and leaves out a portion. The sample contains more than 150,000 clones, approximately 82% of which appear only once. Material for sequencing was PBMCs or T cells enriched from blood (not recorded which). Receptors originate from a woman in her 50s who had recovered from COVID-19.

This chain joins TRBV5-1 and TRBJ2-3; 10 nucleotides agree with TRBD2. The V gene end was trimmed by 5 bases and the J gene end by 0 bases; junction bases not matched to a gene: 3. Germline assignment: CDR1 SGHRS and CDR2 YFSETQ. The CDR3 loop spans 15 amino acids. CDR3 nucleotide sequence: TGCGCCAGCAGGACTAGCGGGCATAGCACAGATACGCAGTATTTT. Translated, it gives CASRTSGHSTDTQYF.

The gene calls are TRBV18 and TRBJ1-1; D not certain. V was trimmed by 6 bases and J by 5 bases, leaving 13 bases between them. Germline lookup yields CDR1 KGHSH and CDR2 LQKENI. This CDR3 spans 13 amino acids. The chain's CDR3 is CASSSGVETEAFF. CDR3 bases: TGTGCCAGCTCTTCTGGTGTTGAGACTGAAGCTTTCTTT.

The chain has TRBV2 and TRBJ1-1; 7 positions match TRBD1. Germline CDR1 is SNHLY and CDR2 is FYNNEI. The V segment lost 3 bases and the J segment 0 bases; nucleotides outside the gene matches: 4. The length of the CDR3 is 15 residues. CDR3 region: CASSEGQSVNTEAFF. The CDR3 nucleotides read TGTGCCAGCAGTGAGGGACAGTCCGTGAACACTGAAGCTTTCTTT.

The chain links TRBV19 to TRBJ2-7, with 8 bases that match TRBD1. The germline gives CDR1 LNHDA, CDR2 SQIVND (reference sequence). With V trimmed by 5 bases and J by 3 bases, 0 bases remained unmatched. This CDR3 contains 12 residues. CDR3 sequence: CASSDRGYEQYF. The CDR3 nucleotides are TGTGCCAGTAGTGACAGGGGCTACGAGCAGTACTTC. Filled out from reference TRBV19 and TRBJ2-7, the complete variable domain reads DGGITQSPKYLFRKEGQNVTLSCEQNLNHDAMYWYRQDPGQGLRLIYYSQIVNDFQKGDIAEGYSVSREKKESFPLTVTSAQKNPTAFYLCASSDRGYEQYFGPGTRLTVT.

CDR3 coding DNA: TGTGCCAGCAGTCCCCAGGGACAGGGGGCGTACACCTTC. Amino acids: CASSPQGQGAYTF. The chain employs TRBV12-3 or TRBV12-4 and TRBJ1-2, with 12 bases that match TRBD1. The V segment lost 5 bases and the J segment 11 bases; nucleotides outside the gene matches: 6. The CDR3 length is 13 residues.

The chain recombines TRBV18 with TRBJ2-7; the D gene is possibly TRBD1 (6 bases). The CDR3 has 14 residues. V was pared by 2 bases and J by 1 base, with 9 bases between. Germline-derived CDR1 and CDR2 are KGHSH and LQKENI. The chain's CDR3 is CASSPRTESYEQYF. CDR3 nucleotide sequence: TGTGCCAGCTCACCAAGGACAGAGTCCTACGAGCAGTACTTC.

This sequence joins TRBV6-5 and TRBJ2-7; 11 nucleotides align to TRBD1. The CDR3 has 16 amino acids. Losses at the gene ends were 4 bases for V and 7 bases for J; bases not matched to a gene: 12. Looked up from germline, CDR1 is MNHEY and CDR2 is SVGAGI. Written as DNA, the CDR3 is TGTGCCAGCAGTTCTCCAGGACAGGGGGCGCCGGGGGAGCAGTACTTC. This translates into CASSSPGQGAPGEQYF.

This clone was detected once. In nucleotides, the CDR3 is TGTGCTAGTGGTTTGGTAAAGAGGACAGGGGGCACTGAAGCTTTCTTT. This encodes CASGLVKRTGGTEAFF. The V call is TRBV12-5, the J call TRBJ1-1; 10 positions agree with TRBD1. The CDR3 has 16 amino acids. Looked up from germline, CDR1 is LGHNT and CDR2 is FRNRAP. Trimming cost V 0 bases and J 4 bases; bases outside gene matches: 5.

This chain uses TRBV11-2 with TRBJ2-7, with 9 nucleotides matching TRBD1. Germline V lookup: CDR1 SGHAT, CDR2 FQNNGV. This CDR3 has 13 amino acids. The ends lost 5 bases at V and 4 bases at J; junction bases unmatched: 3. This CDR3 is CASSRTGAYEQYF. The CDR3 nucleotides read TGTGCCAGCAGCCGGACAGGGGCTTACGAGCAGTACTTC.

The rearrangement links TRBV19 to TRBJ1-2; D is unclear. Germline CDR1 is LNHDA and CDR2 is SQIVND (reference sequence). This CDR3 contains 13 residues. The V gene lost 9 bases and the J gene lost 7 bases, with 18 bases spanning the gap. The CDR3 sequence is CASSGLQGRGYTF. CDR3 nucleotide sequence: TGTGCCAGCTCTGGGCTCCAAGGTCGTGGCTACACCTTC.

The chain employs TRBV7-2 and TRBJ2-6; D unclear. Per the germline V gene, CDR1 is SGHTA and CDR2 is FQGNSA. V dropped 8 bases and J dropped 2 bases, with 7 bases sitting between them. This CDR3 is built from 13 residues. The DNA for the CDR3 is TGTGCCAGCTTCAGGCCTGGGGCCAACGTCCTGACTTTC. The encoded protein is CASFRPGANVLTF.

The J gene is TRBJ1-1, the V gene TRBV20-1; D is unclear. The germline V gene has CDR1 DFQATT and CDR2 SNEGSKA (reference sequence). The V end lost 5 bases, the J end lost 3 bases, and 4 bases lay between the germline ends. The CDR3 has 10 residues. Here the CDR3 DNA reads TGCAGTGCTTCCTACACTGAAGCTTTCTTT. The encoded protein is CSASYTEAFF.

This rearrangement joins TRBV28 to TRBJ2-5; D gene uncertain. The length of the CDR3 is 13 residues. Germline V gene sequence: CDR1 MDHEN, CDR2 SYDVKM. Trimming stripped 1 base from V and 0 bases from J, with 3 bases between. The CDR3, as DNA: TGTGCCAGCAGTTTATTTAACCAAGAGACCCAGTACTTC. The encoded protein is CASSLFNQETQYF. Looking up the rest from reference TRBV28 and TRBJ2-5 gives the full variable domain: DVKVTQSSRYLVKRTGEKVFLECVQDMDHENMFWYRQDPGLGLRLIYFSYDVKMKEKGDIPEGYSVSREKKERFSLILESASTNQTSMYLCASSLFNQETQYFGPGTRLLVL.

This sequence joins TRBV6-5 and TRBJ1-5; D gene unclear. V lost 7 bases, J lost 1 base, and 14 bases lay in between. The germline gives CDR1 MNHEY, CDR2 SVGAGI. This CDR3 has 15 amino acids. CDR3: CASMQSSGSNQPQHF. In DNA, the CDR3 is TGTGCCAGCATGCAATCAAGTGGCAGCAATCAGCCCCAGCATTTT.

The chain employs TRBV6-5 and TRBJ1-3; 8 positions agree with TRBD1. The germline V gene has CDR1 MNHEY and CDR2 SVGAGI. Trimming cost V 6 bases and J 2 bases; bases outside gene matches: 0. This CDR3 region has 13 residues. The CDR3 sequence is CASRQGAGNTIYF. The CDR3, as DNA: TGTGCCAGCAGACAGGGGGCTGGAAACACCATATATTTT.

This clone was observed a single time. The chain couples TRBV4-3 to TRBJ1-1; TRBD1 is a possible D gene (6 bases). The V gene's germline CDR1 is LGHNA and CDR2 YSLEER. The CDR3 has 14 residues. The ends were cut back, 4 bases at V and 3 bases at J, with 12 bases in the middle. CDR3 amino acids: CASSPSHRDTEAFF. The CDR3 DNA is TGCGCCAGCAGCCCTAGCCACAGGGACACTGAAGCTTTCTTT.

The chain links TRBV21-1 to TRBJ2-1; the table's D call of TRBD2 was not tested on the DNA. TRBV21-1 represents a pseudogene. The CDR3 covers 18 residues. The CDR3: CASSKAQGSPSGDNEQFF. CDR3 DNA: TGTGCCAGCAGCAAAGCGCAGGGATCTCCTAGCGGAGACAATGAGCAGTTCTTC.

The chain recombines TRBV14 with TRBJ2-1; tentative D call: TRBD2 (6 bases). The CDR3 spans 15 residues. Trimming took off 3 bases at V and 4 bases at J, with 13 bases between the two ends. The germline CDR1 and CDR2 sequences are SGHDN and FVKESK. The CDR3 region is CASSQVAVPYNEQFF. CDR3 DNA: TGTGCCAGCAGCCAGGTAGCGGTTCCTTACAATGAGCAGTTCTTC.

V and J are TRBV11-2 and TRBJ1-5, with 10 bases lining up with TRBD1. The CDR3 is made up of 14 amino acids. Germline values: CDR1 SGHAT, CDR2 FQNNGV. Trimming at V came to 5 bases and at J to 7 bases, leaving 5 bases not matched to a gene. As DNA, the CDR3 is TGTGCCAGCAGCAGGGACAGGGGTTTGCAGCCCCAGCATTTT. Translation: CASSRDRGLQPQHF.

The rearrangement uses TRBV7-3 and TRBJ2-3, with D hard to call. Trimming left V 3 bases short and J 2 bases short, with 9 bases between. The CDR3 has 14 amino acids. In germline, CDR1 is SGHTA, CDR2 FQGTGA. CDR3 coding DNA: TGTGCCAGCAGCTTTAACAGTTTCACAGATACGCAGTATTTT. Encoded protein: CASSFNSFTDTQYF.

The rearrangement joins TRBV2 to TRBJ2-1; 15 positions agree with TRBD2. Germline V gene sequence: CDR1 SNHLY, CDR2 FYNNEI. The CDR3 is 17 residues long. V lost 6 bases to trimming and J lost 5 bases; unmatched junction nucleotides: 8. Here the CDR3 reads CASRGLAGGPGDNEQFF. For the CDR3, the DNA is TGTGCCAGCAGAGGACTAGCGGGAGGGCCAGGGGACAATGAGCAGTTCTTC.

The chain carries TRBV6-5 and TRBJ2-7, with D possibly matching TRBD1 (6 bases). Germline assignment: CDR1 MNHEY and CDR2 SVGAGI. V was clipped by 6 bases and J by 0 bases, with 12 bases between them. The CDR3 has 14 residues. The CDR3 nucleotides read TGTGCCAGCAGGAGGACAGTGAGCTCCTACGAGCAGTACTTC. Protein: CASRRTVSSYEQYF.